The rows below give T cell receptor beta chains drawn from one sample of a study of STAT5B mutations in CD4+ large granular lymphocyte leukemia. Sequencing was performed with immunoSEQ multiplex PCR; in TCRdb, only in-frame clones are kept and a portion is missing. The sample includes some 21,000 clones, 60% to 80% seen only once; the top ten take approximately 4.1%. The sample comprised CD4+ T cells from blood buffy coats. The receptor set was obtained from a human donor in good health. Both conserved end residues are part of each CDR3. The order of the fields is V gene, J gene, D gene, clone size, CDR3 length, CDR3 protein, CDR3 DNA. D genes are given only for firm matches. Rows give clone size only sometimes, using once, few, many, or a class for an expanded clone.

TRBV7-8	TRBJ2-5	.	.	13	CASSLGGQETQYF	TGTGCCAGCAGCCTGGGCGGGCAAGAGACCCAGTACTTC
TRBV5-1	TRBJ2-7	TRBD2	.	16	CASSLVAGTTPYEQYF	TGCGCCAGCAGCCTAGTGGCCGGGACTACCCCCTACGAGCAGTACTTC
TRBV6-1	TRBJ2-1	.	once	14	CASQEFGQINEQFF	TGTGCCAGCCAGGAGTTTGGACAAATTAATGAGCAGTTCTTC
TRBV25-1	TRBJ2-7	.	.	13	CASSVQGTREQYF	TGTGCCAGCAGCGTACAGGGCACGAGGGAGCAGTACTTC
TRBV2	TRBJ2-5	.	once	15	CASSEFGGLKETQYF	TGTGCCAGCAGTGAATTCGGAGGACTAAAAGAGACCCAGTACTTC
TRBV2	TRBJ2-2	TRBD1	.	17	CASSELGGPLYGGELFF	TGTGCCAGCAGTGAGTTAGGGGGCCCACTATACGGTGGGGAGCTGTTTTTT
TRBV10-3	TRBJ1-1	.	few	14	CAISDGGGRTEAFF	TGTGCCATCAGTGATGGGGGAGGTAGGACTGAAGCTTTCTTT
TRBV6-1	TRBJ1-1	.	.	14	CASKKKGENTEAFF	TGTGCCAGCAAAAAGAAGGGTGAGAACACTGAAGCTTTCTTT
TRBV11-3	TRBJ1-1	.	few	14	CASSTPRSPTEAFF	TGTGCCAGCAGCACGCCACGGAGCCCCACTGAAGCTTTCTTT
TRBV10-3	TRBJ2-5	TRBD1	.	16	CAISEPAGQGGETQYF	TGTGCCATCAGTGAGCCAGCGGGACAGGGAGGCGAGACCCAGTACTTC
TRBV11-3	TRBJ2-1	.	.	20	CASSLEFRWGAGRFDNEQFF	TGTGCCAGCAGCTTAGAATTTCGGTGGGGGGCGGGACGGTTCGACAATGAGCAGTTCTTC
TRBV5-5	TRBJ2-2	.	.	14	CASSWEAESGELFF	TGTGCCAGCAGCTGGGAGGCTGAGTCCGGGGAGCTGTTTTTT
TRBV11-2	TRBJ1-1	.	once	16	CASRPVGGGATTEAFF	TGTGCCAGCAGGCCCGTGGGCGGGGGCGCAACCACTGAAGCTTTCTTT
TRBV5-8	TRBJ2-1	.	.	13	CASSLLGGNEQFF	TGTGCCAGCAGCTTGTTGGGGGGCAATGAGCAGTTCTTC